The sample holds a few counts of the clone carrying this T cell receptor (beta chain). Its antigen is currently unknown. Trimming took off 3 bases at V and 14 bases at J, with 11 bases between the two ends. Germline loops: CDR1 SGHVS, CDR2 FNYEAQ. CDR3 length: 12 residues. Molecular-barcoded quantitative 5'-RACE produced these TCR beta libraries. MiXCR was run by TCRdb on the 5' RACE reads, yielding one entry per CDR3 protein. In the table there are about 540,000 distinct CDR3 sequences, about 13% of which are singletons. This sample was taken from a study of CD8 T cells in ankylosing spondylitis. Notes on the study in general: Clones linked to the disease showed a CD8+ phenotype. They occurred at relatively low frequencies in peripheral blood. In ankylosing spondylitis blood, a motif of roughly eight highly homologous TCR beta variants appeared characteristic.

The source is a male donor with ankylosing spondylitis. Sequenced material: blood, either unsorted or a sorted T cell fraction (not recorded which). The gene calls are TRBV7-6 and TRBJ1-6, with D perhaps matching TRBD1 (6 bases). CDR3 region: CASSFTGQALHF. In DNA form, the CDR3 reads TGTGCCAGCAGCTTTACAGGGCAGGCCCTCCACTTT.